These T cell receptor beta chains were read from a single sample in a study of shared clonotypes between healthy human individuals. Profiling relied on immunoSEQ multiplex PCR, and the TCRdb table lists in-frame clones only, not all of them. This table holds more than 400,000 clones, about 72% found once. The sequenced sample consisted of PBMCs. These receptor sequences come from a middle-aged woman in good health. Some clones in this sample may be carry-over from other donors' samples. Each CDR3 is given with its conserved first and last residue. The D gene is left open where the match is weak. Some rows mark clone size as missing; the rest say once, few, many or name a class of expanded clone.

cdr3_nt: TGTGCCAGCAGCTTAGTCGGGGGACAGGGGAACATTCAGTACTTC; cdr3_aa: CASSLVGGQGNIQYF; v_call: TRBV7-2; j_call: TRBJ2-4; d_call: TRBD1; clone_size: many
cdr3_nt: TGTGCCAGACCACCCAGCCGGGGGGGGTCGAGCTCCTACGAGCAGTACTTC; cdr3_aa: CARPPSRGGSSSYEQYF; v_call: TRBV19; j_call: TRBJ2-7; d_call: TRBD2; clone_size: NA
cdr3_nt: TGTGCCAGCAGGGGACAGGTCAACACCGGGGAGCTGTTTTTT; cdr3_aa: CASRGQVNTGELFF; v_call: TRBV6-4; j_call: TRBJ2-2; d_call: TRBD1; clone_size: NA
cdr3_nt: TGTGCCAGCAGTGAAGCCGACCAAATCAGCTCCTACAATGAGCAGTTCTTC; cdr3_aa: CASSEADQISSYNEQFF; v_call: TRBV2; j_call: TRBJ2-1; d_call: NA; clone_size: NA
cdr3_nt: TGTGCCAGCAGTGAAGGGGACTACTATGGCTACACCTTC; cdr3_aa: CASSEGDYYGYTF; v_call: TRBV2; j_call: TRBJ1-2; d_call: NA; clone_size: NA
cdr3_nt: TGTGCCAGCAGCCAACTAGCGGGAGTTCGGAATGAGCAGTTCTTC; cdr3_aa: CASSQLAGVRNEQFF; v_call: TRBV5-4; j_call: TRBJ2-1; d_call: TRBD2; clone_size: NA
cdr3_nt: TGTGCCAGCAGTTTATCCAGCGAATACGGGAGTGGGCAGTTCTTC; cdr3_aa: CASSLSSEYGSGQFF; v_call: TRBV28; j_call: TRBJ2-1; d_call: NA; clone_size: NA
cdr3_nt: TGTACCAAGGGAGGTGGGGGTCAAATCACCGGGGAGCTGTTTTTT; cdr3_aa: CTKGGGGQITGELFF; v_call: TRBV6-1; j_call: TRBJ2-2; d_call: NA; clone_size: NA
cdr3_nt: TGTGCCAGCAGTTTACGTAGAAATGAAAAACTGTTTTTT; cdr3_aa: CASSLRRNEKLFF; v_call: TRBV27; j_call: TRBJ1-4; d_call: NA; clone_size: NA
cdr3_nt: TGCGCCAGCAGTGCGGTTGGGGGGGGAGAGACCCAGTACTTC; cdr3_aa: CASSAVGGGETQYF; v_call: TRBV10-2; j_call: TRBJ2-5; d_call: TRBD2; clone_size: once
cdr3_nt: TGTGCCAGTAGCACGGACTCAAACTCCTACAATGAGCAGTTCTTC; cdr3_aa: CASSTDSNSYNEQFF; v_call: TRBV19; j_call: TRBJ2-1; d_call: NA; clone_size: NA
cdr3_nt: TGTGCCAGCTCACCGGGACAGGGTCGTGACACTGAAGCTTTCTTT; cdr3_aa: CASSPGQGRDTEAFF; v_call: TRBV18; j_call: TRBJ1-1; d_call: TRBD1; clone_size: NA
cdr3_nt: TGTGCCTGTGGACAGGGGAGCGATCAGCCCCAGCATTTT; cdr3_aa: CACGQGSDQPQHF; v_call: TRBV30; j_call: TRBJ1-5; d_call: TRBD1; clone_size: once
cdr3_nt: TGTGCCAGCAGTGACGGGGGAGCGGCAGATACGCAGTATTTT; cdr3_aa: CASSDGGAADTQYF; v_call: TRBV11-3; j_call: TRBJ2-3; d_call: NA; clone_size: NA
cdr3_nt: TGTGCCAGCAGCCAGGGGTCCAGAAACACCATATATTTT; cdr3_aa: CASSQGSRNTIYF; v_call: TRBV2; j_call: TRBJ1-3; d_call: NA; clone_size: NA
cdr3_nt: TGTGCCAGCAGCTTAGATCAGGCTAGCGGGAGTTTCGGTGAGCAGTTCTTC; cdr3_aa: CASSLDQASGSFGEQFF; v_call: TRBV11-2; j_call: TRBJ2-1; d_call: TRBD2; clone_size: NA
cdr3_nt: TGTGCCAGCAGTGAACGGGTAGGGTTGGGTGAGCAGTACTTC; cdr3_aa: CASSERVGLGEQYF; v_call: TRBV2; j_call: TRBJ2-7; d_call: NA; clone_size: NA
cdr3_nt: TGTGCCAGCAGCTTTCGCTCACCGGAGACCCAGTACTTC; cdr3_aa: CASSFRSPETQYF; v_call: TRBV7-2; j_call: TRBJ2-5; d_call: NA; clone_size: NA
cdr3_nt: TGTGCCAGCAGTTTCCTTCCAGGGTCTAATGAAAAACTGTTTTTT; cdr3_aa: CASSFLPGSNEKLFF; v_call: TRBV28; j_call: TRBJ1-4; d_call: NA; clone_size: NA
cdr3_nt: TGTGTCAGCAGCGTAGTGACTAGCGGGAGAGATACGCAGTATTTT; cdr3_aa: CVSSVVTSGRDTQYF; v_call: TRBV9; j_call: TRBJ2-3; d_call: TRBD2; clone_size: NA
cdr3_nt: TGTGCCATCAGGCCTACCCGGGACAGGGGGTACGAGCAGTACTTC; cdr3_aa: CAIRPTRDRGYEQYF; v_call: TRBV10-3; j_call: TRBJ2-7; d_call: TRBD1; clone_size: NA
cdr3_nt: TGTGCCAGCTCACCCAGGTCCAATGGCGCTGAAGCTTTCTTT; cdr3_aa: CASSPRSNGAEAFF; v_call: TRBV18; j_call: TRBJ1-1; d_call: NA; clone_size: few
cdr3_nt: TGTGCCAGCAGGAAACAGGGGGTGTCTCAAGGCTACACCTTC; cdr3_aa: CASRKQGVSQGYTF; v_call: TRBV28; j_call: TRBJ1-2; d_call: TRBD1; clone_size: NA
cdr3_nt: TGCGCCAGCAGCTCCGTAAGAGCGGCCGGGGAGCTGTTTTTT; cdr3_aa: CASSSVRAAGELFF; v_call: TRBV5-1; j_call: TRBJ2-2; d_call: NA; clone_size: NA
cdr3_nt: TGTGCCAGCAGTGACGGGAGGGCCACCGGGGAGCTGTTTTTT; cdr3_aa: CASSDGRATGELFF; v_call: TRBV6-4; j_call: TRBJ2-2; d_call: TRBD2; clone_size: few
cdr3_nt: TGTGCCAGCAGCTTAGGCGGCGGGGGGGGATTCGGGTATTTT; cdr3_aa: CASSLGGGGGFGYF; v_call: TRBV11-2; j_call: TRBJ2-3; d_call: TRBD2; clone_size: once
cdr3_nt: TGCGCCAGCAGCTTGGGACTAGCGGGGCTAGATACGCAGTATTTT; cdr3_aa: CASSLGLAGLDTQYF; v_call: TRBV5-1; j_call: TRBJ2-3; d_call: TRBD2; clone_size: NA
cdr3_nt: TGTGCCAGCACCCACGGACTAGCGGGGAGTAATGAGCAGTTCTTC; cdr3_aa: CASTHGLAGSNEQFF; v_call: TRBV28; j_call: TRBJ2-1; d_call: TRBD2; clone_size: few
cdr3_nt: TGTGCCAGTAGTATCACTAGCAGAAATGAGCAGTTCTTC; cdr3_aa: CASSITSRNEQFF; v_call: TRBV19; j_call: TRBJ2-1; d_call: NA; clone_size: NA
cdr3_nt: TGTGCCAGCAGCCCCGGACAGGGGGCTTGGGAGACCCAGTACTTC; cdr3_aa: CASSPGQGAWETQYF; v_call: TRBV7-8; j_call: TRBJ2-5; d_call: TRBD1; clone_size: NA
cdr3_nt: TGTGCCAGCAGCTTAGGTCAGGGGAATACTGAAGCTTTCTTT; cdr3_aa: CASSLGQGNTEAFF; v_call: TRBV11-2; j_call: TRBJ1-1; d_call: NA; clone_size: NA
cdr3_nt: TGCAGCGTCCGAAAGACAGGGCCGCCTAATGAAAAACTGTTTTTT; cdr3_aa: CSVRKTGPPNEKLFF; v_call: TRBV29-1; j_call: TRBJ1-4; d_call: TRBD1; clone_size: NA
cdr3_nt: TGTGCCAGCAGCGTAGATTCGGGAGCAGCCGATACGCAGTATTTT; cdr3_aa: CASSVDSGAADTQYF; v_call: TRBV9; j_call: TRBJ2-3; d_call: NA; clone_size: NA
cdr3_nt: TGCGCCAGCAGTGAGGCCGACAGGCGCACTGGAAACACCATATATTTT; cdr3_aa: CASSEADRRTGNTIYF; v_call: TRBV10-1; j_call: TRBJ1-3; d_call: NA; clone_size: NA
cdr3_nt: TGTGCCAGCAGCGTAGGAGCCCAGGGGAGCACAGATACGCAGTATTTT; cdr3_aa: CASSVGAQGSTDTQYF; v_call: TRBV9; j_call: TRBJ2-3; d_call: NA; clone_size: NA
cdr3_nt: TGTGCCAGCAGCCAAGACGCAGTAGCGGGGATCAATGAGCAGTTCTTC; cdr3_aa: CASSQDAVAGINEQFF; v_call: TRBV4-2; j_call: TRBJ2-1; d_call: TRBD2; clone_size: NA